The next 8 T cell receptor beta chains were all read from a single sample in a study of CD8+CD57+ T cells in acquired aplastic anemia. Flow cytometry had shown expanded CD8+CD57+ cells in the patients chosen for sequencing. Both TCR beta VDJ combination and CDR3 sequence profiling were carried out. Genomic DNA was the template for this profiling. TCRdb re-called the reads with MiXCR, one entry per CDR3 protein. This table has some 92,000 distinct CDR3 sequences, 65% to 70% appearing once. Sample: sorted CD4+, CD8+, or CD8+CD57+ T cells (not recorded which) from PBMCs. The receptors here all came from a human donor with aplastic anemia.

The chain combines TRBV6-2 or TRBV6-3 with TRBJ1-5, with a possible D match to TRBD1 (6 bases). Germline lookup yields CDR1 MNHEY and CDR2 SVGEGT. This CDR3 contains 14 residues. Trimming left V 7 bases short and J 7 bases short, with 17 bases between. The chain's CDR3 is CASKYRDSGQPQHF. CDR3 in DNA: TGTGCCAGCAAGTACAGGGACTCGGGACAGCCCCAGCATTTT.

This clonotype was picked up a small number of times. The CDR3 coding sequence is TGTGCCAGCACCCGGGGGAAGGATAATTCACCCCTCCACTTT. It yields the protein CASTRGKDNSPLHF. This sequence joins TRBV7-9 and TRBJ1-6; D perhaps matches TRBD1 (5 bases). The CDR3 sequence is 14 residues long. Germline V gives CDR1 SEHNR, CDR2 FQNEAQ (reference sequence). V was cut by 7 bases and J by 5 bases, with 12 bases left in between.

V usage is TRBV2 and J usage is TRBJ2-4; D tentatively fits TRBD1 or TRBD2 (5 bases each). This CDR3 is built from 15 residues. V gave up 2 bases and J gave up 3 bases, with 11 bases separating them. Germline CDR1 reads SNHLY; CDR2 reads FYNNEI. The CDR3 DNA sequence: TGTGCCAGCAGTGAATTACGAGGGGTCAAAAACATTCAGTACTTC. Its translation is CASSELRGVKNIQYF.

The chain employs TRBV7-9 and TRBJ1-2; no definite D call. CDR1 is SEHNR and CDR2 is FQNEAQ in the germline V gene (reference sequence). The CDR3 is 11 residues long. The V and J ends lost 4 bases and 7 bases respectively, with 7 bases between them. In nucleotides, the CDR3 is TGTGCCAGCAGCTACAGTTCTGGCTACACCTTC. It encodes CASSYSSGYTF.

The chain couples TRBV2 to TRBJ2-6; no clear D. The CDR3 is 15 residues long. V was trimmed by 4 bases and J by 2 bases, leaving 9 bases between them. Germline CDR1 SNHLY, CDR2 FYNNEI. The CDR3 region has the DNA TGTGCCAGCAGTGGTTTTCCCGCTGGGGCCAACGTCCTGACTTTC. This codes for CASSGFPAGANVLTF.

The chain recombines TRBV7-3 with TRBJ1-4, with D maybe TRBD1 (6 bases). Germline CDR1 SGHTA, CDR2 FQGTGA. The CDR3 runs 13 residues. The V gene lost 5 bases and the J gene lost 11 bases, with 15 bases spanning the gap. The CDR3: CASSLKQGDKLFF. CDR3 coding DNA: TGTGCCAGCAGCCTGAAACAGGGTGACAAACTGTTTTTT.

This rearrangement joins TRBV25-1 to TRBJ2-1; tentative D call: TRBD2 (6 bases). From germline, CDR1 is MGHDK and CDR2 SYGVNS. This CDR3 region has 17 residues. V dropped 6 bases and J dropped 6 bases, with 24 bases sitting between them. The CDR3: CASSQDPLADRFNEQFF. The CDR3 nucleotides are TGTGCCAGCAGCCAAGACCCACTAGCCGACCGATTCAATGAGCAGTTCTTC. Full variable domain (missing parts from reference TRBV25-1 and TRBJ2-1): EADIYQTPRYLVIGTGKKITLECSQTMGHDKMYWYQQDPGMELHLIHYSYGVNSTEKGDLSSESTVSRIRTEHFPLTLESARPSHTSQYLCASSQDPLADRFNEQFFGPGTRLTVL.

The chain employs TRBV2 and TRBJ1-6, with D unclear. V was shortened by 8 bases and J by 5 bases, with 16 bases between the two germline ends. The CDR3 runs to 15 residues. The V gene's germline CDR1 is SNHLY and CDR2 FYNNEI. In DNA, the CDR3 is TGTGCCAGCCAGTGGAATGGGCTCAATAATTCACCCCTCCACTTT. This translates into CASQWNGLNNSPLHF.